The 20 T cell receptor beta chains below were found in one sample sequenced in a study of regulatory T cells in long-lasting Graves disease. Arm-PCR with iRepertoire HTBI primers amplified the CDR3 regions for these TCR beta libraries. MiXCR, run by TCRdb on the multiplex PCR reads, gives a single entry per CDR3 protein. The sample records roughly 500,000 distinct CDR3 sequences, about 20% being singletons. Stated time point: persistent/refractory GD, antithyroid drugs over 5 years with positive TRAb. PBMC-derived RNA was used for the TCR library. The specimen comprised peripheral blood mononuclear cells (PBMCs), sampled when the disease was refractory, from a patient treated with antithyroid drugs. These receptors were obtained from a female donor with Graves disease.

This chain joins TRBV6-1 and TRBJ1-5; a possible D gene is TRBD1 (5 bases). Trimming took 6 bases from V and 4 from J, leaving 10 bases between them. This CDR3 region has 13 residues. From germline, CDR1 is MNHNS and CDR2 SASEGT. CDR3 coding DNA: TGTGCCAGCAGGAAGGGGTCTAATCAGCCCCAGCATTTT. Protein: CASRKGSNQPQHF.

In its sample, this clonotype was seen many times. The chain joins TRBV6-1 to TRBJ2-2, with 12 positions matching TRBD2. V was clipped by 6 bases and J by 4 bases; unmatched bases: 9. Germline CDR1 and CDR2: MNHNS and SASEGT. The CDR3 is 17 amino acids. The CDR3 here is CASRPLAGGGPTGELFF. CDR3 bases: TGTGCCAGCAGACCGCTAGCGGGAGGGGGCCCCACCGGGGAGCTGTTTTTT.

This clonotype came up many times. The CDR3: CSAAPIGQSFQETQYF. DNA for the CDR3: TGCAGTGCCGCTCCCATAGGACAGTCATTTCAAGAGACCCAGTACTTC. V gene TRBV20-1 combines with J gene TRBJ2-5, with a possible D match to TRBD1 (6 bases). Trimming cost V 6 bases and J 2 bases, with 22 bases left between them. Germline CDR1 reads DFQATT; CDR2 reads SNEGSKA (reference sequence). The CDR3 length is 16 residues.

CDR3 in amino acids: CSAPGLAGTYEQYF. The CDR3 DNA follows: TGCAGTGCCCCCGGGCTGGCCGGGACCTACGAGCAGTACTTC. V gene TRBV20-1 combines with J gene TRBJ2-7; a weak D match, TRBD2 (5 bases). The CDR3 length is 14 residues. V dropped 6 bases and J dropped 2 bases, with 17 bases sitting between them. The germline V gene has CDR1 DFQATT and CDR2 SNEGSKA (reference sequence).

Here the CDR3 reads CASSPTNGEAKNIQYF. For the CDR3, the DNA is TGCGCCAGCAGCCCGACCAATGGGGAAGCCAAAAACATTCAGTACTTC. The chain couples TRBV5-1 to TRBJ2-4; the D is unclear. With 4 bases removed from V and 0 bases from J, the gap between germline ends came to 14 bases. Per the germline V gene, CDR1 is SGHRS and CDR2 is YFSETQ. The length of the CDR3 is 16 residues.

This clonotype showed up many times. The V and J genes are TRBV5-1 and TRBJ1-1, with 8 positions matching TRBD1. The CDR3 totals 14 residues. Per germline, CDR1 SGHRS and CDR2 YFSETQ. After removal of 4 bases from V and 4 bases from J, the junction contained 6 bases not matched to a gene. The CDR3 DNA follows: TGCGCCAGCAGCGCCAGGGGGCGGATCACTGAAGCTTTCTTT. As protein: CASSARGRITEAFF.

This clonotype was recorded at least ten times. CDR3 in amino acids: CASSSGTGGYEQYF. For the CDR3, the DNA is TGTGCCAGCAGTTCCGGGACAGGGGGTTACGAGCAGTACTTC. The chain employs TRBV12-3 or TRBV12-4 and TRBJ2-7, with 11 nucleotides matching TRBD1. The CDR3 length is 14 residues. The J segment lost 4 bases and the V segment lost 4 bases, leaving 3 bases of the junction unmatched.

This clonotype was picked up a small number of times. The chain couples TRBV14 to TRBJ2-5; 14 nucleotides match TRBD2. Looked up from germline, CDR1 is SGHDN and CDR2 is FVKESK. Trimming cost V 6 bases and J 4 bases; bases outside gene matches: 4. The length of the CDR3 is 15 residues. The CDR3 region has the DNA TGTGCCAGCAGATTAGGACTAGCGGGAGGAGAGACCCAGTACTTC. The encoded protein is CASRLGLAGGETQYF. Filled out from reference TRBV14 and TRBJ2-5, the complete variable domain reads EAGVTQFPSHSVIEKGQTVTLRCDPISGHDNLYWYRRVMGKEIKFLLHFVKESKQDESGMPNNRFLAERTGGTYSTLKVQPAELEDSGVYFCASRLGLAGGETQYFGPGTRLLVL.

This clonotype was counted many times. The chain couples TRBV28 to TRBJ1-4, with D possibly being TRBD1 (5 bases). Trimming took off 7 bases at V and 4 bases at J, with 16 bases between the two ends. The CDR3 runs to 15 residues. Germline CDR1 is MDHEN and CDR2 is SYDVKM. The CDR3 loop is CASNAWGTGNEKLFF. The CDR3 nucleotides read TGTGCCAGCAACGCCTGGGGCACGGGTAATGAAAAACTGTTTTTT.

This clonotype was seen only a few times. The genes are TRBV7-9 and TRBJ2-1, with D possibly matching TRBD1 (6 bases). This CDR3 spans 14 amino acids. V gave up 4 bases and J gave up 3 bases, with 10 bases separating them. Germline V gene sequence: CDR1 SEHNR, CDR2 FQNEAQ (reference sequence). CDR3 in amino acids: CASSSDRYYNEQFF. The CDR3, as DNA: TGTGCCAGCAGCTCAGACAGGTACTACAATGAGCAGTTCTTC.

This clonotype was observed a few times. This chain uses TRBV7-6 with TRBJ2-5; maybe TRBD1 (6 bases). V was trimmed by 1 base and J by 2 bases, leaving 14 bases between them. Germline CDR1 and CDR2: SGHVS and FNYEAQ. The CDR3 runs to 16 residues. The CDR3 coding sequence is TGTGCCAGCAGCTTAGGGGCAGGGGCCGTTCAAGAGACCCAGTACTTC. Its protein is CASSLGAGAVQETQYF.

This clonotype occurred many times. This chain connects TRBV27 to TRBJ2-7; tentatively, D is TRBD1 (6 bases). V was cut by 3 bases and J by 5 bases, with 11 bases left in between. The CDR3 has 13 amino acids. Germline V CDR1 and CDR2: MNHEY, SMNVEV (reference sequence). As DNA, the CDR3 is TGTGCCAGCAGTTTTGGCAGGGGCAACGAGCAGTACTTC. It yields the protein CASSFGRGNEQYF.

Only a few counts were recorded for this clonotype. This chain joins TRBV6-2 or TRBV6-3 and TRBJ2-7, with 8 bases fitting TRBD1. The V gene end was trimmed by 2 bases and the J gene end by 0 bases; junction bases not matched to a gene: 6. The CDR3 has 16 amino acids. Germline V gene lookup returns CDR1 MNHEY and CDR2 SVGEGT. CDR3 sequence (DNA): TGTGCCAGCAGTTACACCCCAGGGGGCCTCTCCTACGAGCAGTACTTC. Protein product: CASSYTPGGLSYEQYF.

Remarks on this clonotype: This likely came from a read error, as a far larger clone is one base away. This chain joins TRBV27 and TRBJ1-1, with D unclear. The CDR3 totals 13 residues. Germline assignment: CDR1 MNHEY and CDR2 SMNVEV (reference sequence). Trimming shortened V by 6 bases and J by 1 base, and 9 bases separated the two germline ends. CDR3 in amino acids: CASSCPPNTEAFF. Written as DNA, the CDR3 is TGTGCCAGCAGCTGTCCACCGAACACTGAAGCTTTCTTT.

This clonotype was seen a few times. The chain has TRBV6-1 and TRBJ2-4; 8 nucleotides agree with TRBD2. The CDR3 loop spans 14 amino acids. V was pared by 6 bases and J by 4 bases, with 5 bases of the junction left unmatched. CDR1 and CDR2 (germline): MNHNS, SASEGT. CDR3: CASRGTRRKNIQYF. CDR3 in DNA: TGTGCCAGCAGGGGGACTAGGCGGAAAAACATTCAGTACTTC.

This chain uses TRBV5-1 with TRBJ2-7, with TRBD2 as a possible D gene (7 bases). The CDR3 runs 18 residues. The V gene's germline CDR1 is SGHRS and CDR2 YFSETQ. Trimming pared 0 bases from V and 0 bases from J, leaving 19 bases between. CDR3 DNA sequence: TGCGCCAGCAGCTTGGAGAGGGGGACGGGAGGAAGCTCCTACGAGCAGTACTTC. Translated, it gives CASSLERGTGGSSYEQYF.

The chain uses TRBV27 and TRBJ2-3; 12 nucleotides match TRBD2. The CDR3 has 15 residues. The germline V gene has CDR1 MNHEY and CDR2 SMNVEV (reference sequence). V was pared by 5 bases and J by 4 bases, with 4 bases of the junction left unmatched. The CDR3 protein is CASSPTSGGADTQYF. Here the CDR3 DNA reads TGTGCCAGCAGTCCGACTAGCGGGGGTGCAGATACGCAGTATTTT.

This clonotype was seen repeatedly, ten times or more. V and J are TRBV28 and TRBJ1-2; 8 nucleotides agree with TRBD1. CDR3 size: 14 residues. CDR1 is MDHEN, CDR2 SYDVKM, per germline. The ends lost 6 bases at V and 2 bases at J; junction bases unmatched: 5. CDR3 nucleotide sequence: TGTGCCAGCAGCCAGGGACAGGCCAACTATGGCTACACCTTC. Protein: CASSQGQANYGYTF.

The chain has TRBV28 and TRBJ2-3; the match to TRBD2 covers 12 bases. CDR3 length: 19 amino acids. Germline V gives CDR1 MDHEN, CDR2 SYDVKM. V was pared by 3 bases and J by 3 bases, with 13 bases of the junction left unmatched. The CDR3 here is CASSFPDYLTSGRTDTQYF. The CDR3 DNA sequence: TGTGCCAGCAGTTTTCCCGACTACCTGACTAGCGGGAGAACAGATACGCAGTATTTT.

The sample holds many counts of this clonotype. This chain joins TRBV12-3 or TRBV12-4 and TRBJ1-6; TRBD1 might be the D (5 bases). V lost 5 bases, J lost 9 bases, and 11 bases lay in between. The CDR3 is 13 residues long. The CDR3 protein is CASSPGGSSPLHF. The CDR3 region has the DNA TGTGCCAGCAGTCCCGGGGGGAGTTCACCCCTCCACTTT.